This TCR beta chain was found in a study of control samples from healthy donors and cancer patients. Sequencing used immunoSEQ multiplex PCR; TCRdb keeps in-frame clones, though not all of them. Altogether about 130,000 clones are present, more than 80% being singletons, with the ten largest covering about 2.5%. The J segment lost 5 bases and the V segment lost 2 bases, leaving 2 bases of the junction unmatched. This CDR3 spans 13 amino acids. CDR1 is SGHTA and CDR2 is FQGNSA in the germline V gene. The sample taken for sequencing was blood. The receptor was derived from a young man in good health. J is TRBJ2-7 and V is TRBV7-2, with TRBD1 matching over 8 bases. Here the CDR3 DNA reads TGTGCCAGCAGCTTACAGGGGGCCCACGAGCAGTACGTC. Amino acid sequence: CASSLQGAHEQYV.